Each of the 23 T cell receptor beta chains below was sequenced from the same sample in a study of CD8 T cells in ankylosing spondylitis. TCRdb re-called the 5' RACE reads with MiXCR, one entry per CDR3 protein. The sample includes 300,000 to 350,000 distinct CDR3 sequences, 20% of them seen just once. The specimen sequenced was blood, either unsorted or a sorted T cell fraction (not recorded which). These receptors all stem from a female donor with ankylosing spondylitis or in good health (not recorded which).

The genes are TRBV7-3 and TRBJ2-1, with D uncertain. Germline-derived CDR1 and CDR2 are SGHTA and FQGTGA. The V and J ends lost 5 bases and 7 bases respectively, with 12 bases between them. CDR3 length: 13 amino acids. CDR3 in DNA: TGTGCCAGCAGCCTCATTGGTCAGAATGAGCAGTTCTTC. This encodes CASSLIGQNEQFF.

This clonotype was seen many times. The chain employs TRBV10-3 and TRBJ1-1; unclear D gene. Germline V gene data show CDR1 as ENHRY and CDR2 as SYGVKD. The CDR3 runs to 14 residues. Trimming removed 3 bases at V and 7 bases at J, with 15 bases between. CDR3 sequence: CAISDVRKSNEAFF. CDR3 DNA sequence: TGTGCCATCAGTGACGTCAGGAAGAGCAATGAAGCTTTCTTT.

For this clonotype: An end of the junction does not agree with germline; a read error may underlie this. The chain employs TRBV6-1 and TRBJ2-7; no firm D call. CDR3 size: 13 residues. Germline loops: CDR1 MNHNS, CDR2 SASEGT. The CDR3 reads CASSEIPFSERYF. CDR3 DNA sequence: TGTGCCAGCAGCGAGATCCCTTTCAGCGAGCGGTACTTC.

This clonotype was observed at least ten times. The V gene is TRBV29-1, the J gene TRBJ2-1; the match to TRBD2 covers 11 bases. Trimming took 4 bases from V and 5 from J; bases not matched to a gene: 7. Germline loops: CDR1 SQVTM, CDR2 ANQGSEA. The CDR3 covers 15 residues. DNA of the CDR3: TGCAGCGTTGGTTTAGCGGGAGGGGCGGACAATGAGCAGTTCTTC. Translated, it gives CSVGLAGGADNEQFF.

This chain joins TRBV20-1 and TRBJ2-1; TRBD2 matches at 10 bases. J gave up 7 bases and V 7 bases, and 7 bases lay outside the gene matches. The germline V gene has CDR1 DFQATT and CDR2 SNEGSKA (reference sequence). The CDR3 spans 13 residues. Here the CDR3 reads CSVGTSVRNEQFF. CDR3 DNA: TGCAGTGTTGGGACTAGCGTTCGAAATGAGCAGTTCTTC.

This clonotype turned up a few times. The CDR3 is CASSFQGQGPYEQYF. The DNA of the CDR3 is TGCGCCAGCAGCTTCCAAGGACAGGGCCCCTACGAGCAGTACTTC. This chain uses TRBV5-1 with TRBJ2-7, with TRBD1 identical over 8 bases. CDR1 is SGHRS and CDR2 is YFSETQ in the germline V gene. The CDR3 contains 15 residues. Trimming cost V 2 bases and J 2 bases; bases outside gene matches: 6.

V gene TRBV7-9 combines with J gene TRBJ2-7; D might be TRBD2 (6 bases). This CDR3 has 13 residues. Per germline, CDR1 SEHNR and CDR2 FQNEAQ (reference sequence). V was trimmed by 1 base and J by 7 bases, leaving 11 bases between them. CDR3 protein: CASSLVSGREQYF. CDR3 sequence (DNA): TGTGCCAGCAGCTTAGTGTCGGGGAGGGAGCAGTACTTC. The full variable domain, rest sourced from reference TRBV7-9 and TRBJ2-7, is DTGVSQNPRHKITKRGQNVTFRCDPISEHNRLYWYRQTLGQGPEFLTYFQNEAQLEKSRLLSDRFSAERPKGSFSTLEIQRTEQGDSAMYLCASSLVSGREQYFGPGTRLTVT.

There are a few counts of this clonotype. The rearrangement joins TRBV5-1 to TRBJ2-3; the match to TRBD2 covers 9 bases. CDR3 length: 15 amino acids. Germline V gives CDR1 SGHRS, CDR2 YFSETQ. The V segment lost 5 bases and the J segment 3 bases; nucleotides outside the gene matches: 7. The CDR3 reads CASRRGLAGTDTQYF. Written as DNA, the CDR3 is TGCGCCAGCAGAAGGGGGCTAGCGGGAACAGATACGCAGTATTTT.

At least ten counts were recorded for this clonotype. The chain combines TRBV20-1 with TRBJ1-1; the D is unclear. The CDR3 loop spans 13 amino acids. Trimming pared 3 bases from V and 1 base from J, leaving 9 bases between. Germline CDR1 is DFQATT and CDR2 is SNEGSKA (reference sequence). The CDR3 DNA sequence: TGCAGTGCTAGGAGATACAGGAACACTGAAGCTTTCTTT. Its protein is CSARRYRNTEAFF.

This clonotype has more than one count but fewer than ten. This rearrangement joins TRBV12-3 or TRBV12-4 to TRBJ2-3, with 8 bases identical to TRBD2. CDR3 size: 17 residues. Trimming cost V 3 bases and J 5 bases; bases outside gene matches: 13. The chain's CDR3 is CASSLGLAGEPGDTQYF. DNA for the CDR3: TGTGCCAGCAGTTTGGGGCTAGCGGGTGAACCGGGAGATACGCAGTATTTT.

In its sample, this clonotype was seen many times. The rearrangement links TRBV10-2 to TRBJ2-3; 7 bases match TRBD1. The J segment lost 6 bases and the V segment lost 6 bases, leaving 6 bases of the junction unmatched. The CDR3 loop spans 13 amino acids. The V gene's germline CDR1 is WSHSY and CDR2 SAAADI. CDR3 nucleotides: TGCGCCAGCAGCAGGGGGATCTTGGATACGCAGTATTTT. Translating gives CASSRGILDTQYF.

The CDR3 coding sequence is TGTGCCACCAGCAGGGGTATGAGGGAGACCCAGTACTTC. It specifies CATSRGMRETQYF. The chain has TRBV15 and TRBJ2-5; D is unresolved. CDR3 length: 13 residues. Germline V lookup: CDR1 LNHNV, CDR2 YYDKDF (reference sequence). The germline V and J ends were trimmed by 3 bases and 5 bases, with 10 bases remaining between them.

This clonotype came up once. This sequence joins TRBV6-2 or TRBV6-3 and TRBJ2-7; 7 bases are a match to TRBD2. Germline lookup yields CDR1 MNHEY and CDR2 SVGEGT. The CDR3 has 12 amino acids. J lost 9 bases, V lost 4 bases, and 6 bases had no gene match. The CDR3 nucleotides are TGTGCCAGCAGTTGGACTCCGGGAGGGCAGTACTTC. This sequence encodes CASSWTPGGQYF.

This clonotype has at least ten counts. One junction end disagrees with the germline gene, perhaps due to a read error. This chain joins TRBV12-3 or TRBV12-4 and TRBJ2-1; unclear D gene. This CDR3 comprises 11 residues. CDR3 sequence: CASSSHNEQFF. The CDR3 nucleotides read TGCGCCAGCAGCTCCCACAATGAGCAGTTCTTC.

The chain couples TRBV9 to TRBJ2-2; D is possibly TRBD1 (5 bases). This CDR3 comprises 19 residues. Trimming pared 4 bases from V and 0 bases from J, leaving 22 bases between. Germline CDR1 is SGDLS and CDR2 is YYNGEE. For the CDR3, the DNA is TGTGCCAGCAGCCCAACCCTTAGACAGCTCACTGCGAACACCGGGGAGCTGTTTTTT. Its protein is CASSPTLRQLTANTGELFF.

This clonotype was counted a few times. V usage is TRBV10-3 and J usage is TRBJ2-7, with 10 bases aligning to TRBD1. CDR1 and CDR2 from the germline V gene are ENHRY and SYGVKD. J lost 10 bases, V lost 6 bases, and 12 bases had no gene match. This CDR3 region has 14 residues. CDR3 sequence reads: CAISSGTGAGFQYF. CDR3 DNA sequence: TGTGCCATCAGCTCCGGGACAGGGGCCGGCTTTCAGTACTTC.

The V gene is TRBV12-3 or TRBV12-4, the J gene TRBJ1-2, with D unresolved. This CDR3 region has 12 residues. V shed 6 bases and J shed 5 bases, with 10 bases lying between them. This CDR3 is CASSKTGYGYTF. Here the CDR3 DNA reads TGTGCCAGCAGCAAGACGGGTTATGGCTACACCTTC.

This clonotype appeared many times. This chain joins TRBV11-2 and TRBJ2-7; D perhaps matches TRBD2 (5 bases). Germline assignment: CDR1 SGHAT and CDR2 FQNNGV. The CDR3 sequence is 13 residues long. With 3 bases removed from V and 5 bases from J, the gap between germline ends came to 11 bases. DNA of the CDR3: TGTGCCAGCAGCTTCGGGCCCGGGGACGAGCAGTACTTC. It translates to CASSFGPGDEQYF.

This clonotype has more than one count but fewer than ten. This chain links TRBV6-1 with TRBJ2-1; tentatively, D is TRBD2 (5 bases). CDR3 length: 14 amino acids. CDR1 and CDR2 (germline): MNHNS, SASEGT. Trimming removed 10 bases from V and 0 bases from J, with 13 bases in between. This CDR3 is CATKRTLSYNEQFF. The CDR3 DNA reads TGTGCCACAAAGCGGACGCTCTCCTACAATGAGCAGTTCTTC.

Regarding this clonotype: This may be a read error: a much more frequent sequence differs by one nucleotide. The chain carries TRBV10-3 and TRBJ2-1; D remains ambiguous. The CDR3 runs to 13 residues. CDR1 and CDR2 from the germline V gene are ENHRY and SYGVKD. CDR3 nucleotides: TGTGCCATCAGTGATCAGGTGTACAATGAGCGGTTCTTC. Residues: CAISDQVYNERFF.

The chain uses TRBV6-5 and TRBJ2-2, with 13 positions matching TRBD2. J lost 1 base, V lost 3 bases, and 5 bases had no gene match. Germline-derived CDR1 and CDR2 are MNHEY and SVGAGI. The CDR3 has 18 amino acids. Written as DNA, the CDR3 is TGTGCCAGCAGTTATGGGTGGACTAGCGGGAGGAACACCGGGGAGCTGTTTTTT. Residues: CASSYGWTSGRNTGELFF.

This clonotype was detected many times. This sequence joins TRBV12-3 or TRBV12-4 and TRBJ2-2; 7 nucleotides align to TRBD2. J was trimmed by 3 bases and V by 6 bases; bases with no gene match: 7. The length of the CDR3 is 15 residues. The CDR3 DNA is TGTGCCAGCAGGACCCGGGACTATTACACCGGGGAGCTGTTTTTT. Its translation: CASRTRDYYTGELFF.

This clonotype was observed a few times. The rearrangement joins TRBV5-1 to TRBJ2-7; TRBD2 agrees at 11 bases. Germline CDR1 SGHRS, CDR2 YFSETQ. J lost 3 bases, V lost 0 bases, and 2 bases had no gene match. This CDR3 spans 15 amino acids. CDR3 coding DNA: TGCGCCAGCAGCTTGGCGGGGACTAGCGGCTACGAGCAGTACTTC. It specifies CASSLAGTSGYEQYF.